Shown below are 24 T cell receptor beta chains from a single sample sequenced in a study of identical twins. MiXCR, applied by TCRdb to the 5' RACE reads, yields one record per CDR3 protein. The table lists a few hundred thousand distinct CDR3 sequences, roughly a tenth of them singletons, with approximately 9.1% in the top ten. The source material was memory T cells sorted from blood. Receptor source: a man aged 45 to 65 in good health.

The V gene is TRBV20-1, the J gene TRBJ2-3; 9 bases agree with TRBD2. This CDR3 contains 14 residues. The V gene's germline CDR1 is DFQATT and CDR2 SNEGSKA (reference sequence). Trimming cost V 6 bases and J 0 bases; bases outside gene matches: 4. CDR3 amino acids: CSAELAGSTDTQYF. Written as DNA, the CDR3 is TGCAGTGCCGAACTAGCGGGTAGCACAGATACGCAGTATTTT.

The table lists this clonotype with a few counts. This chain joins TRBV4-2 and TRBJ2-1; 7 nucleotides align to TRBD2. This CDR3 is 16 amino acids long. Germline CDR1 is LGHNA and CDR2 is YNFKEQ. V lost 5 bases, J lost 3 bases, and 10 bases stayed unmatched. Here the CDR3 reads CASSGRGTEGYNEQFF. The CDR3 nucleotides read TGTGCCAGCAGCGGGCGGGGGACCGAGGGCTACAATGAGCAGTTCTTC.

This clonotype occurred many times. V gene TRBV20-1 combines with J gene TRBJ1-5; TRBD1 matches 7 bases. This CDR3 has 12 amino acids. In germline, CDR1 is DFQATT, CDR2 SNEGSKA (reference sequence). J lost 11 bases, V lost 6 bases, and 10 bases had no gene match. The CDR3 DNA follows: TGCAGTGCGGAAACAGGGGTCAGGTCCCAGCATTTT. Protein sequence: CSAETGVRSQHF.

Many counts were recorded for this clonotype. The chain combines TRBV4-2 with TRBJ2-1; TRBD2 matches at 13 bases. Germline trimming cut 2 bases from V and 7 bases from J; bases unmatched to any gene: 5. The CDR3 contains 16 residues. Germline V gene sequence: CDR1 LGHNA, CDR2 YNFKEQ. CDR3 region: CASSQSGTSGENEQFF. CDR3 sequence (DNA): TGTGCCAGCAGCCAATCTGGGACTAGCGGGGAAAATGAGCAGTTCTTC.

The genes are TRBV5-5 and TRBJ2-5, with D possibly matching TRBD2 (7 bases). V was cut by 0 bases and J by 5 bases, with 20 bases left in between. Germline loops: CDR1 SGHKS, CDR2 YYEKEE (reference sequence). This CDR3 spans 17 amino acids. This chain's CDR3 is CASSLARGEGGFETQYF. As DNA, the CDR3 is TGTGCCAGCAGCTTGGCCCGGGGGGAAGGGGGTTTTGAGACCCAGTACTTC.

In its sample, this clonotype was seen many times. The rearrangement joins TRBV20-1 to TRBJ2-7; 8 positions match TRBD1. CDR1 DFQATT and CDR2 SNEGSKA come from the germline V gene (reference sequence). V trimming: 0 bases; J trimming: 6 bases; junction bases outside the gene matches: 16. The CDR3 length is 17 residues. The CDR3 sequence is CSARDGLSGQDRFEQYF. CDR3 in DNA: TGCAGTGCTAGAGACGGTCTTTCGGGACAGGATCGATTCGAGCAGTACTTC.

The chain has TRBV20-1 and TRBJ2-3; 7 bases agree with TRBD2. CDR1 is DFQATT, CDR2 SNEGSKA, per germline (reference sequence). CDR3 length: 16 residues. V lost 0 bases, J lost 5 bases, and 11 bases stayed unmatched. The CDR3: CSARELAAVGRDTQYF. CDR3 sequence (DNA): TGCAGTGCTAGAGAGCTAGCGGCGGTGGGGAGAGATACGCAGTATTTT.

This clonotype has just a few counts. The chain recombines TRBV11-2 with TRBJ2-7; 9 bases are a match to TRBD2. Losses at the gene ends were 3 bases for V and 4 bases for J; bases not matched to a gene: 10. This CDR3 is 16 amino acids long. Germline CDR1 and CDR2: SGHAT and FQNNGV. This CDR3 reads CASSFNTAGGKYEQYF. CDR3 DNA: TGTGCCAGCAGCTTCAACACAGCGGGAGGAAAGTACGAGCAGTACTTC.

The chain carries TRBV7-2 and TRBJ2-7; D remains unclear. Germline CDR1 SGHTA, CDR2 FQGNSA. CDR3 length: 13 amino acids. The V end was cut by 2 bases, the J end by 5 bases, with 10 bases between. As DNA, the CDR3 is TGTGCCAGCAGCTTACCGCCCTGGGACGAGCAGTACTTC. It translates to CASSLPPWDEQYF.

About this clonotype itself: This may arise from a read error, as a much more abundant clone is one base away. The V gene is TRBV28, the J gene TRBJ1-6; D may be TRBD1 (5 bases). The germline CDR1 and CDR2 sequences are MDHEN and SYDVKM. Trimming removed 9 bases from V and 6 bases from J, with 15 bases in between. The CDR3 has 14 amino acids. CDR3 DNA sequence: TGTGCCAGAACTCGGGACGGAACTAATTCACCCCTCCACTTT. Translated, it gives CARTRDGTNSPLHF.

At least ten counts were recorded for this clonotype. The chain has TRBV5-1 and TRBJ1-1; D unresolved. The CDR3 sequence is 15 residues long. CDR1 is SGHRS and CDR2 is YFSETQ in the germline V gene. V gave up 2 bases and J gave up 7 bases, with 18 bases separating them. In DNA, the CDR3 is TGCGCCAGCAGCTTCCTGACTGCCGTTGATGGTGAAGCTTTCTTT. It codes for CASSFLTAVDGEAFF.

This clonotype has only a few counts. The chain carries TRBV20-1 and TRBJ1-6, with D possibly being TRBD1 (5 bases). The length of the CDR3 is 16 residues. The germline CDR1 and CDR2 sequences are DFQATT and SNEGSKA (reference sequence). V was pared by 0 bases and J by 0 bases, with 9 bases between. The CDR3 sequence is CSARDGADSYNSPLHF. Written as DNA, the CDR3 is TGCAGTGCTAGAGATGGGGCAGACTCCTATAATTCACCCCTCCACTTT.

This clonotype has ten or more counts. This chain joins TRBV7-2 and TRBJ2-2, with 9 bases identical to TRBD2. V lost 7 bases to trimming and J lost 2 bases; unmatched junction nucleotides: 8. This CDR3 has 16 amino acids. Germline CDR1 and CDR2: SGHTA and FQGNSA. The CDR3 sequence is CASNPLAGYNTGELFF. Here the CDR3 DNA reads TGTGCCAGCAATCCCCTAGCGGGATATAACACCGGGGAGCTGTTTTTT.

The rearrangement joins TRBV23-1 to TRBJ1-5; 7 nucleotides align to TRBD1. TRBV23-1 is an ORF; its function is uncertain. Trimming removed 6 bases from V and 0 bases from J; junction bases left unmatched: 8. The CDR3 is 16 amino acids. CDR3 protein: CASRGQFPYSNQPQHF. In DNA form, the CDR3 reads TGCGCCAGCAGGGGACAGTTCCCTTATAGCAATCAGCCCCAGCATTTT.

This clonotype was recorded many times. V gene TRBV5-1 combines with J gene TRBJ2-1; perhaps TRBD2 as D (6 bases). Germline lookup yields CDR1 SGHRS and CDR2 YFSETQ. CDR3 size: 16 residues. Trimming took 2 bases from V and 0 from J, leaving 12 bases between them. CDR3 in amino acids: CASSFLGGSSYNEQFF. In nucleotides, the CDR3 is TGCGCCAGCAGCTTCCTTGGGGGGAGCTCCTACAATGAGCAGTTCTTC. The full variable domain, completed using reference TRBV5-1 and TRBJ2-1, is KAGVTQTPRYLIKTRGQQVTLSCSPISGHRSVSWYQQTPGQGLQFLFEYFSETQRNKGNFPGRFSGRQFSNSRSEMNVSTLELGDSALYLCASSFLGGSSYNEQFFGPGTRLTVL.

In its sample, this clonotype was seen a few times. The V and J genes are TRBV6-4 and TRBJ2-1; TRBD2 aligns across 10 bases. The CDR3 extends over 13 amino acids. Trimming at V came to 6 bases and at J to 9 bases, leaving 5 bases not matched to a gene. CDR1 is MRHNA and CDR2 is SNTAGT in the germline V gene. The CDR3 sequence is CASSLAGVGEQFF. CDR3 DNA: TGTGCCAGCAGCCTAGCGGGAGTAGGTGAGCAGTTCTTC.

This clonotype was observed many times. The chain uses TRBV6-2 or TRBV6-3 and TRBJ2-3, with D possibly matching TRBD2 (5 bases). The length of the CDR3 is 15 residues. From germline, CDR1 is MNHEY and CDR2 SVGEGT. Trimming removed 6 bases from V and 4 bases from J, with 17 bases in between. CDR3: CASSTEVGWPDTQYF. The CDR3 coding sequence is TGTGCCAGCAGCACGGAGGTGGGGTGGCCAGATACGCAGTATTTT.

This clonotype was detected many times. The chain couples TRBV5-1 to TRBJ2-5; no clear D gene. The CDR3 runs to 15 residues. Germline-derived CDR1 and CDR2 are SGHRS and YFSETQ. The germline V and J ends were trimmed by 3 bases and 1 base, with 13 bases remaining between them. DNA of the CDR3: TGCGCCAGCAGCTGGAGACTCGGAACCCAAGAGACCCAGTACTTC. Translating it yields CASSWRLGTQETQYF. Using reference TRBV5-1 and TRBJ2-5 for the parts outside the CDR3, the full variable domain is KAGVTQTPRYLIKTRGQQVTLSCSPISGHRSVSWYQQTPGQGLQFLFEYFSETQRNKGNFPGRFSGRQFSNSRSEMNVSTLELGDSALYLCASSWRLGTQETQYFGPGTRLLVL.

This clonotype was observed many times. The V call is TRBV9, the J call TRBJ1-6; D is undetermined. The CDR3 extends over 13 amino acids. V was clipped by 4 bases and J by 9 bases, with 11 bases between them. The germline V gene has CDR1 SGDLS and CDR2 YYNGEE. The CDR3 bases are TGTGCCAGCAGCCCTATTTTGGGTTCACCCCTCCACTTT. It codes for CASSPILGSPLHF.

The CDR3 reads CASSQNIGPYSNQPQHF. For the CDR3, the DNA is TGCGCCAGCAGCCAAAATATTGGGCCATATAGCAATCAGCCCCAGCATTTT. The gene calls are TRBV4-1 and TRBJ1-5; D uncertain. This CDR3 is built from 17 residues. The V gene's germline CDR1 is MGHRA and CDR2 YSYEKL. V was cut by 2 bases and J by 0 bases, with 14 bases left in between.

This clonotype was seen ten or more times. The CDR3 spells CASSQPGSVAYNEQFF. For the CDR3, the DNA is TGTGCCAGCAGCCAACCGGGATCAGTGGCCTACAATGAGCAGTTCTTC. V is TRBV3-1 and J is TRBJ2-1, with D perhaps matching TRBD2 (5 bases). Germline CDR1 LGHDT, CDR2 YNNKEL (reference sequence). The CDR3 length is 16 residues. Trimming left V 2 bases short and J 2 bases short, with 13 bases between.

This clonotype was recorded many times. The V and J genes are TRBV7-8 and TRBJ1-5; D remains unclear. V was pared by 1 base and J by 7 bases, with 14 bases between. Per germline, CDR1 SGHVS and CDR2 FQNEAQ. The CDR3 loop spans 15 amino acids. This CDR3 reads CASSLGGGFGQPQHF. The CDR3 coding sequence is TGTGCCAGCAGCTTAGGCGGCGGGTTTGGCCAGCCCCAGCATTTT. Full variable domain (rest looked up from reference TRBV7-8 and TRBJ1-5): GAGVSQSPRYKVAKRGQDVALRCDPISGHVSLFWYQQALGQGPEFLTYFQNEAQLDKSGLPSDRFFAERPEGSVSTLKIQRTQQEDSAVYLCASSLGGGFGQPQHFGDGTRLSIL.

The CDR3: CASSVTGETQYF. The CDR3 DNA reads as TGTGCCAGCAGCGTCACCGGGGAGACCCAGTACTTC. The chain links TRBV11-2 to TRBJ2-5; D call uncertain. CDR1 is SGHAT, CDR2 FQNNGV, per germline. This CDR3 contains 12 residues. V gave up 5 bases and J gave up 5 bases, with 9 bases separating them.

This clonotype has more than one count but fewer than ten. This chain connects TRBV20-1 to TRBJ1-4; D is unclear. The V gene's germline CDR1 is DFQATT and CDR2 SNEGSKA (reference sequence). The CDR3 contains 13 residues. Trimming removed 6 bases at V and 7 bases at J, with 15 bases between. CDR3 amino acids: CSATREGLEKLFF. In nucleotides, the CDR3 is TGCAGTGCCACGCGGGAAGGGCTTGAAAAACTGTTTTTT.